A selection of T cell receptor beta chains follows, all from one sample in a study of T cell repertoires in cytomegalovirus infection. These receptors have no known antigen. TCRdb called the reads again in MiXCR, with one record for every CDR3 protein. Here the sample spans under 150,000 distinct CDR3 sequences, under 30% being singletons. The sequenced sample consisted of PBMCs, sequenced either directly or after in vitro stimulation (not recorded which). The receptors derive from a human donor in good health (CMV status not recorded). Some clones in this sample may be carry-over from other donors' samples. The CDR3 runs from the conserved cysteine through the conserved F or W. The D gene is left open where the match is weak. A row's size may be missing; if present it is once, few, many or a size class.

d_call: NA
j_call: TRBJ1-2
v_call: TRBV7-2
clone_size: NA
cdr3_aa: CASSSQGLDGYTF
cdr3_nt: TGTGCCAGCAGCTCACAGGGTCTAGATGGCTACACCTTC

d_call: NA
j_call: TRBJ2-5
v_call: TRBV7-3
clone_size: many
cdr3_aa: CASSLSGTDQETQYF
cdr3_nt: TGTGCCAGCAGCTTAAGCGGGACGGACCAAGAGACCCAGTACTTC

d_call: TRBD1
j_call: TRBJ2-5
v_call: TRBV12-3/TRBV12-4
clone_size: few
cdr3_aa: CASSENRGPRRVQYF
cdr3_nt: TGTGCCAGCAGTGAGAACAGGGGCCCCCGAAGGGTTCAGTACTTC

d_call: TRBD1
j_call: TRBJ2-3
v_call: TRBV6-5
clone_size: few
cdr3_aa: CATFSTGSVTDTQYF
cdr3_nt: TGTGCCACCTTCTCGACAGGGTCCGTCACAGATACGCAGTATTTT

d_call: NA
j_call: TRBJ2-7
v_call: TRBV7-2
clone_size: many
cdr3_aa: CASSYTVSYEQYF
cdr3_nt: TGTGCCAGCAGCTACACAGTTTCCTACGAGCAGTACTTC

d_call: NA
j_call: TRBJ2-3
v_call: TRBV6-6
clone_size: NA
cdr3_aa: CATGADSTDTQYF
cdr3_nt: TGTGCCACAGGGGCGGATAGCACAGATACGCAGTATTTT

d_call: NA
j_call: TRBJ2-4
v_call: TRBV6-6
clone_size: NA
cdr3_aa: CASSPLWAGTKNIQYF
cdr3_nt: TGTGCCAGCAGCCCCCTATGGGCGGGTACCAAAAACATTCAGTACTTC

d_call: TRBD1
j_call: TRBJ1-2
v_call: TRBV7-2
clone_size: many
cdr3_aa: CASSFRPGTGDFGYTF
cdr3_nt: TGTGCCAGCAGTTTTCGACCGGGGACAGGGGATTTTGGCTACACCTTC

d_call: TRBD2
j_call: TRBJ2-1
v_call: TRBV7-9
clone_size: few
cdr3_aa: CASSLWTSVHNEQFF
cdr3_nt: TGTGCCAGCAGCCTTTGGACTAGCGTCCACAATGAGCAGTTCTTC

d_call: NA
j_call: TRBJ1-1
v_call: TRBV7-3
clone_size: many
cdr3_aa: CASSQGRNTEAFF
cdr3_nt: TGTGCCAGCAGCCAGGGGAGAAACACTGAAGCTTTCTTT

d_call: NA
j_call: TRBJ2-1
v_call: TRBV27
clone_size: many
cdr3_aa: CASSLGGFGGEQFF
cdr3_nt: TGTGCCAGCAGTTTAGGAGGTTTTGGGGGGGAGCAGTTCTTC

d_call: TRBD2
j_call: TRBJ2-5
v_call: TRBV5-1
clone_size: NA
cdr3_aa: CASSFSGSGQETQYF
cdr3_nt: TGCGCCAGCAGCTTTAGCGGGAGCGGTCAAGAGACCCAGTACTTC

d_call: NA
j_call: TRBJ1-5
v_call: TRBV7-2
clone_size: many
cdr3_aa: CASSKQGLREYSNQPQHF
cdr3_nt: TGTGCCAGCAGCAAACAGGGTTTACGGGAATATAGCAATCAGCCCCAGCATTTT

d_call: NA
j_call: TRBJ2-1
v_call: TRBV5-4
clone_size: NA
cdr3_aa: CASRSFSSYGSRENEQFF
cdr3_nt: TGTGCCAGCCGATCTTTTTCCTCCTATGGCTCGAGGGAGAATGAGCAGTTCTTC

d_call: NA
j_call: TRBJ1-2
v_call: TRBV5-6
clone_size: NA
cdr3_aa: CASSLEYQTRNYGYTF
cdr3_nt: TGTGCCAGCAGCTTGGAATACCAGACACGAAACTATGGCTACACCTTC

d_call: NA
j_call: TRBJ2-3
v_call: TRBV19
clone_size: NA
cdr3_aa: CASSISSVGGTDTQYF
cdr3_nt: TGTGCCAGTAGTATATCTAGCGTGGGTGGTACAGATACGCAGTATTTT

d_call: NA
j_call: TRBJ2-2
v_call: TRBV23-1
clone_size: NA
cdr3_aa: CATPVDNGSGEVLDTGELFF
cdr3_nt: TGCGCCACCCCAGTCGATAATGGTAGCGGCGAGGTACTAGACACCGGGGAGCTGTTTTTT

d_call: NA
j_call: TRBJ2-6
v_call: TRBV5-8
clone_size: NA
cdr3_aa: CASSLGRSSGANVLTF
cdr3_nt: TGTGCCAGCAGCTTGGGGCGTAGCTCTGGGGCCAACGTCCTGACTTTC

d_call: NA
j_call: TRBJ1-5
v_call: TRBV27
clone_size: NA
cdr3_aa: CASSTGYQPQHF
cdr3_nt: TGTGCCAGCAGTACAGGGTATCAGCCCCAGCATTTT

d_call: TRBD2
j_call: TRBJ2-1
v_call: TRBV5-1
clone_size: NA
cdr3_aa: CASSLGGTSGSNEQFF
cdr3_nt: TGCGCCAGCAGCTTGGGAGGGACTAGCGGGAGCAATGAGCAGTTCTTC

d_call: NA
j_call: TRBJ1-5
v_call: TRBV6-2/TRBV6-3
clone_size: few
cdr3_aa: CASSRTRLDSNQPQHF
cdr3_nt: TGTGCCAGCAGTCGGACCCGACTCGATAGCAATCAGCCCCAGCATTTT

d_call: TRBD2
j_call: TRBJ2-7
v_call: TRBV6-5
clone_size: many
cdr3_aa: CASSYSGEGRYEQYF
cdr3_nt: TGTGCCAGCAGTTACTCGGGGGAGGGTCGATACGAGCAGTACTTC

d_call: NA
j_call: TRBJ2-2
v_call: TRBV7-9
clone_size: NA
cdr3_aa: CASSDDLHTLSTGELFF
cdr3_nt: TGTGCCAGCAGCGACGACCTCCATACGTTATCCACCGGGGAGCTGTTTTTT

d_call: NA
j_call: TRBJ2-1
v_call: TRBV7-2
clone_size: few
cdr3_aa: CASSLTRDNEQFF
cdr3_nt: TGTGCCAGCAGCTTGACTAGAGACAATGAGCAGTTCTTC

d_call: TRBD2
j_call: TRBJ2-7
v_call: TRBV6-5
clone_size: NA
cdr3_aa: CASRRIAGGPTSYEQYF
cdr3_nt: TGTGCCAGCAGAAGGATAGCGGGAGGGCCCACCTCCTACGAGCAGTACTTC

d_call: NA
j_call: TRBJ1-5
v_call: TRBV7-2
clone_size: many
cdr3_aa: CASSLGWGGNQPQHF
cdr3_nt: TGTGCCAGCAGCTTAGGTTGGGGTGGCAATCAGCCCCAGCATTTT

d_call: NA
j_call: TRBJ2-1
v_call: TRBV7-3
clone_size: NA
cdr3_aa: CASNSINDNEQFF
cdr3_nt: TGTGCCAGCAACTCAATTAACGACAATGAGCAGTTCTTC

d_call: TRBD1
j_call: TRBJ1-2
v_call: TRBV29-1
clone_size: few
cdr3_aa: CSVGQGYPNYGYTF
cdr3_nt: TGCAGCGTTGGACAGGGATATCCTAACTATGGCTACACCTTC

d_call: NA
j_call: TRBJ1-1
v_call: TRBV2
clone_size: few
cdr3_aa: CASRITGKSTEAFF
cdr3_nt: TGTGCCAGCAGAATAACAGGGAAAAGCACTGAAGCTTTCTTT

d_call: NA
j_call: TRBJ1-1
v_call: TRBV7-8
clone_size: many
cdr3_aa: CASSTPAPAMNTEAFF
cdr3_nt: TGTGCCAGCAGCACCCCGGCACCAGCGATGAACACTGAAGCTTTCTTT

d_call: NA
j_call: TRBJ2-7
v_call: TRBV28
clone_size: NA
cdr3_aa: CASSWESYEQYF
cdr3_nt: TGTGCCAGCAGCTGGGAGAGCTACGAGCAGTACTTC

d_call: NA
j_call: TRBJ2-1
v_call: TRBV7-3
clone_size: many
cdr3_aa: CASSLGTNNNEQFF
cdr3_nt: TGTGCCAGCAGCCTAGGGACAAATAACAATGAGCAGTTCTTC

d_call: NA
j_call: TRBJ2-7
v_call: TRBV4-3
clone_size: many
cdr3_aa: CASSPKVNEQYF
cdr3_nt: TGCGCCAGCAGCCCGAAAGTCAACGAGCAGTACTTC

d_call: TRBD1
j_call: TRBJ2-7
v_call: TRBV27
clone_size: few
cdr3_aa: CASSLGGTGFSYEQYF
cdr3_nt: TGTGCCAGCAGTTTAGGGGGGACAGGGTTCTCCTACGAGCAGTACTTC

d_call: TRBD1
j_call: TRBJ1-4
v_call: TRBV7-9
clone_size: NA
cdr3_aa: CASSSAPGQLNEKLFF
cdr3_nt: TGTGCCAGCAGCTCAGCCCCGGGACAGCTGAATGAAAAACTGTTTTTT

d_call: NA
j_call: TRBJ2-2
v_call: TRBV7-2
clone_size: many
cdr3_aa: CASSPGRATRRELFF
cdr3_nt: TGTGCCAGCAGCCCAGGGCGGGCGACCCGCAGGGAGCTGTTTTTT

d_call: NA
j_call: TRBJ2-6
v_call: TRBV7-2
clone_size: many
cdr3_aa: CASSLVEAEANVLTF
cdr3_nt: TGTGCCAGCAGCTTAGTAGAGGCAGAAGCCAACGTCCTGACTTTC

d_call: NA
j_call: TRBJ2-5
v_call: TRBV24-1
clone_size: NA
cdr3_aa: CATSDAAVGTQYF
cdr3_nt: TGTGCCACCAGTGATGCGGCGGTGGGGACCCAGTACTTC

d_call: NA
j_call: TRBJ1-6
v_call: TRBV5-1
clone_size: NA
cdr3_aa: CASSSQLDQNSPLHF
cdr3_nt: TGCGCCAGCAGCTCCCAATTGGACCAGAATTCACCCCTCCACTTT

d_call: NA
j_call: TRBJ2-5
v_call: TRBV5-1
clone_size: few
cdr3_aa: CASSGEVPPETQYF
cdr3_nt: TGCGCCAGCAGCGGGGAGGTCCCCCCCGAGACCCAGTACTTC

d_call: NA
j_call: TRBJ2-3
v_call: TRBV27
clone_size: NA
cdr3_aa: CASSPRVVGPDTQYF
cdr3_nt: TGTGCCAGCAGTCCCCGTGTGGTGGGCCCAGATACGCAGTATTTT

d_call: NA
j_call: TRBJ2-2
v_call: TRBV19
clone_size: NA
cdr3_aa: CASSDLSGTGELFF
cdr3_nt: TGTGCCAGTAGTGACCTATCAGGGACCGGGGAGCTGTTTTTT

d_call: NA
j_call: TRBJ1-1
v_call: TRBV7-4
clone_size: many
cdr3_aa: CASSVVYKRVNTEAFF
cdr3_nt: TGTGCCAGCAGCGTGGTCTACAAACGGGTGAACACTGAAGCTTTCTTT

d_call: TRBD1
j_call: TRBJ1-1
v_call: TRBV2
clone_size: NA
cdr3_aa: CASSPERDREAFF
cdr3_nt: TGTGCCAGCAGCCCCGAGAGGGACAGGGAAGCTTTCTTT

d_call: TRBD1
j_call: TRBJ2-6
v_call: TRBV10-3
clone_size: NA
cdr3_aa: CAISGGTGNSGANVLTF
cdr3_nt: TGTGCCATCAGTGGAGGGACAGGGAACTCTGGGGCCAACGTCCTGACTTTC

d_call: TRBD2
j_call: TRBJ2-1
v_call: TRBV11-2
clone_size: few
cdr3_aa: CASSLDVSGVGQFF
cdr3_nt: TGTGCCAGCAGCTTAGACGTTAGCGGGGTAGGGCAGTTCTTC

d_call: NA
j_call: TRBJ2-7
v_call: TRBV27
clone_size: NA
cdr3_aa: CASSYIYRRDNYEQYF
cdr3_nt: TGTGCCAGCAGCTACATTTACCGCCGGGACAACTACGAGCAGTACTTC